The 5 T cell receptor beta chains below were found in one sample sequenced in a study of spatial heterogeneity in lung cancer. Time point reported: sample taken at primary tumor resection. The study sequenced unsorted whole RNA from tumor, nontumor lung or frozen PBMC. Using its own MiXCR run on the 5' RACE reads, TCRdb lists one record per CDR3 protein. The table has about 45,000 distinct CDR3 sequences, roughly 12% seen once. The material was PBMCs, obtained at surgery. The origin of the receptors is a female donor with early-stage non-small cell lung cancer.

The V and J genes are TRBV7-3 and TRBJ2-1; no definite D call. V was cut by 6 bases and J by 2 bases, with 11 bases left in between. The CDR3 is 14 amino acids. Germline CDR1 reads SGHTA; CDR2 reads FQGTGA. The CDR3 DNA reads TGTGCCAGCAGTTTTGGCGAAGCCTACAATGAGCAGTTCTTC. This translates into CASSFGEAYNEQFF.

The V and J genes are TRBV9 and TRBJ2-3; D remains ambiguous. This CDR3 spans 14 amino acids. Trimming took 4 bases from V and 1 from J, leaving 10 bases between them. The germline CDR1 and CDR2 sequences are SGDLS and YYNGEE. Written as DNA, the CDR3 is TGTGCCAGCAGCACCTCATACGGCACAGATACGCAGTATTTT. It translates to CASSTSYGTDTQYF.

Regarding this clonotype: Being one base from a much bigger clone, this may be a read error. In DNA form, the CDR3 reads TGTGCCAGCGGTTTAGCGATTTTTTTTCGGGGGGACTCCTACAATGAGCAGTTCTTC. Its translation: CASGLAIFFRGDSYNEQFF. The chain recombines TRBV12-3 or TRBV12-4 with TRBJ2-1, with 7 nucleotides matching TRBD2. The CDR3 has 19 residues.

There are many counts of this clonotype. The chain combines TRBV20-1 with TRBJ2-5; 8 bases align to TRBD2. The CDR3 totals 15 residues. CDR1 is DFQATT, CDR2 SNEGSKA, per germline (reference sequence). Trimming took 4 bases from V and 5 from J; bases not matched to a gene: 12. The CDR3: CSAIKTSAERETQYF. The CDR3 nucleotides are TGCAGTGCTATAAAGACTAGCGCGGAAAGGGAGACCCAGTACTTC.

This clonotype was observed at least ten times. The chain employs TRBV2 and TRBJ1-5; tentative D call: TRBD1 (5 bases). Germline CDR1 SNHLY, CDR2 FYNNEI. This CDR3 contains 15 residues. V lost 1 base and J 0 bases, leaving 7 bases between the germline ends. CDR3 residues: CASSEEGISNQPQHF. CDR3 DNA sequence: TGTGCCAGCAGTGAAGAGGGGATTAGCAATCAGCCCCAGCATTTT.